Shown below are 28 T cell receptor beta chains from a single sample sequenced in a study of shared clonotypes between healthy human individuals. Generated by immunoSEQ multiplex PCR, the TCRdb table keeps only in-frame clones and is missing some. The data show fewer than 650,000 clones, around 77% seen once. The specimen was PBMCs. The receptor source for this set is a woman aged 40 to 50 in good health. Some clones in this sample may be carry-over from other donors' samples.

To note about this clone: In the same sample, other DNA sequences code for this CDR3. V and J are TRBV7-2 and TRBJ1-4; possibly TRBD1 for D (6 bases). Germline V gene lookup returns CDR1 SGHTA and CDR2 FQGNSA. V lost 5 bases to trimming and J lost 8 bases, with 18 bases between them. This CDR3 contains 15 residues. The CDR3: CASSPDSGAGEKLFF. The CDR3 DNA sequence: TGTGCCAGCAGCCCCGACTCGGGGGCAGGGGAAAAACTGTTTTTT.

The chain recombines TRBV29-1 with TRBJ2-5; D is possibly TRBD1 or TRBD2 (5 bases each). The tail of the sequence fits TRBJ2-7 better, so the J call may be wrong. CDR1 is SQVTM, CDR2 ANQGSEA, per germline. There are 14 residues in the CDR3. The CDR3: CSVTGLGGLYEQYF. The CDR3, as DNA: TGCAGCGTGACGGGGCTAGGAGGCCTCTACGAGCAGTACTTC.

In regard to this clone: Other DNA sequences from this sample encode an identical CDR3 as well. The rearrangement uses TRBV9 and TRBJ1-2; D may be TRBD1 (5 bases). V was cut by 0 bases and J by 8 bases, with 8 bases left in between. Germline V gene data show CDR1 as SGDLS and CDR2 as YYNGEE. The CDR3 contains 12 residues. The CDR3, as DNA: TGTGCCAGCAGCGTAGAGGGACGCGGCTACACCTTC. Residues: CASSVEGRGYTF.

This clone was counted ten times or more. V usage is TRBV28 and J usage is TRBJ1-5, with TRBD1 matching over 7 bases. Trimming removed 3 bases from V and 2 bases from J; junction bases left unmatched: 4. The CDR3 runs to 15 residues. CDR1 is MDHEN and CDR2 is SYDVKM in the germline V gene. CDR3 coding DNA: TGTGCCAGCAGTTTTTACAGGGGCGGCAATCAGCCCCAGCATTTT. This sequence encodes CASSFYRGGNQPQHF.

About this clone itself: Other DNA variants within this sample encode the same CDR3. The chain couples TRBV7-2 to TRBJ2-3, with D unresolved. CDR3 length equals 11 residues. Germline assignment: CDR1 SGHTA and CDR2 FQGNSA. Trimming left V 3 bases short and J 6 bases short, with 4 bases between. The CDR3 region has the DNA TGTGCCAGCAGCTTTCTGGATACGCAGTATTTT. The encoded protein is CASSFLDTQYF.

Only one count was recorded for this clone. The genes are TRBV15 and TRBJ1-2; D might be TRBD1 (5 bases). This CDR3 contains 14 residues. V lost 1 base, J lost 7 bases, and 13 bases lay in between. Germline V gene sequence: CDR1 LNHNV, CDR2 YYDKDF (reference sequence). The CDR3 loop is CATSRGQGSGGYTF. The CDR3 DNA is TGTGCCACCAGCAGAGGTCAGGGATCAGGTGGCTACACCTTC.

The rearrangement links TRBV6-5 to TRBJ2-5; 8 bases fit TRBD2. In germline, CDR1 is MNHEY, CDR2 SVGAGI. This CDR3 has 15 amino acids. The J segment lost 5 bases and the V segment lost 8 bases, leaving 13 bases of the junction unmatched. The chain's CDR3 is CASAGGTRGGETQYF. CDR3 nucleotides: TGTGCCAGCGCGGGGGGCACGAGGGGAGGTGAGACCCAGTACTTC.

The chain combines TRBV6-1 with TRBJ2-7, with unresolved D. The V and J ends lost 4 bases and 4 bases respectively, with 8 bases between them. Germline loops: CDR1 MNHNS, CDR2 SASEGT. The CDR3 covers 12 residues. Here the CDR3 DNA reads TGTGCCAGCAGTGGAGCCGGTTACGAGCAGTACTTC. The encoded protein is CASSGAGYEQYF.

At least ten counts were recorded for this clone. V gene TRBV2 combines with J gene TRBJ1-2; D gene unclear. This CDR3 is built from 14 residues. The germline V gene has CDR1 SNHLY and CDR2 FYNNEI. V shed 0 bases and J shed 7 bases, with 12 bases lying between them. CDR3 sequence: CASSEALGIGGYTF. The CDR3 DNA reads as TGTGCCAGCAGTGAAGCGCTAGGGATTGGTGGCTACACCTTC.

The chain employs TRBV7-3 and TRBJ2-7; possibly TRBD1 or TRBD2 for D (6 bases each). Between the trimmed V and J ends, which lost 5 bases and 6 bases, there was a span of 11 bases. This CDR3 spans 12 amino acids. Germline V CDR1 and CDR2: SGHTA, FQGTGA. The CDR3 is CASSHGGGEQYF. The CDR3 DNA sequence: TGTGCCAGCAGCCACGGGGGCGGCGAGCAGTACTTC.

The chain links TRBV19 to TRBJ1-5; TRBD1 is a possible D gene (6 bases). The CDR3 totals 17 residues. Trimming took off 5 bases at V and 0 bases at J, with 17 bases between the two ends. The germline CDR1 and CDR2 sequences are LNHDA and SQIVND (reference sequence). The CDR3 sequence is CASSASGHLYSNQPQHF. CDR3 nucleotides: TGTGCCAGTAGTGCCTCGGGACACCTCTATAGCAATCAGCCCCAGCATTTT.

This clone was recorded only once. The CDR3 DNA is TGCGCCAGCAGCCAAGATCCCATGGGACGAGGGGAGACCCAGTACTTC. Amino acids: CASSQDPMGRGETQYF. V usage is TRBV4-1 and J usage is TRBJ2-5; D is perhaps TRBD1 or TRBD2 (5 bases each). Germline CDR1 MGHRA, CDR2 YSYEKL. V lost 0 bases and J lost 5, with 16 bases in between. This CDR3 is built from 16 residues.

This clone was seen only a few times. The chain is built from TRBV15 and TRBJ1-4; 7 bases align to TRBD1. The CDR3 spans 10 residues. CDR1 is LNHNV and CDR2 is YYDKDF in the germline V gene (reference sequence). Losses at the gene ends were 11 bases for V and 10 bases for J; bases not matched to a gene: 4. The CDR3 nucleotides read TGTGCCGGCAGGACAGGAAAACTGTTTTTT. Its translation is CAGRTGKLFF.

This rearrangement joins TRBV18 to TRBJ1-3; the D is unclear. There are 17 residues in the CDR3. V was pared by 0 bases and J by 0 bases, with 12 bases between. Germline V gene data show CDR1 as KGHSH and CDR2 as LQKENI. CDR3 in amino acids: CASSPPSGTVSGNTIYF. Written as DNA, the CDR3 is TGTGCCAGCTCACCACCGTCGGGCACTGTCTCTGGAAACACCATATATTTT.

V usage is TRBV6-1 and J usage is TRBJ1-5, with a possible D match to TRBD1 (6 bases). V was shortened by 0 bases and J by 5 bases, with 14 bases between the two germline ends. This CDR3 spans 16 amino acids. CDR1 is MNHNS, CDR2 SASEGT, per germline. Here the CDR3 reads CASSEAPNRADQPQHF. The CDR3 bases are TGTGCCAGCAGTGAAGCACCAAACAGGGCCGATCAGCCCCAGCATTTT.

This sequence joins TRBV12-2 and TRBJ2-2; the table's D call, TRBD1, was not checked against the DNA. TRBV12-2 has pseudogene status. The CDR3 spans 17 residues. CDR3 protein: CASRPQRDSYLSGELFF. The CDR3 coding sequence is TGTGCAAGTCGCCCTCAAAGGGACAGCTATCTATCCGGGGAGCTGTTTTTT.

The chain carries TRBV6-5 and TRBJ2-7, with 9 bases that match TRBD1. The CDR3 has 13 amino acids. The V and J ends lost 7 bases and 7 bases, in that order; junction bases with no gene match: 8. Germline values: CDR1 MNHEY, CDR2 SVGAGI. The CDR3 reads CASKRDRAGEQYF. CDR3 coding DNA: TGTGCCAGCAAACGGGACAGGGCGGGAGAGCAGTACTTC.

The chain couples TRBV19 to TRBJ2-2, with a tentative D call TRBD1 (5 bases). The CDR3 contains 12 residues. Trimming took off 6 bases at V and 7 bases at J, with 9 bases between the two ends. Per germline, CDR1 LNHDA and CDR2 SQIVND (reference sequence). CDR3 residues: CASSPRVGELFF. CDR3 DNA sequence: TGTGCCAGTAGCCCCAGGGTCGGGGAGCTGTTTTTT.

The chain recombines TRBV27 with TRBJ2-2, with 10 bases identical to TRBD1. Trimming took 0 bases from V and 6 from J; bases not matched to a gene: 4. The CDR3 consists of 16 residues. CDR1 is MNHEY, CDR2 SMNVEV, per germline (reference sequence). CDR3 region: CASSLSDRGGAGELFF. The CDR3 DNA is TGTGCCAGCAGTTTATCGGACAGGGGGGGTGCCGGGGAGCTGTTTTTT.

The genes are TRBV7-2 and TRBJ2-3; 8 nucleotides match TRBD1. The CDR3 consists of 15 residues. V shed 7 bases and J 4 bases; nucleotides not matched to a gene: 10. The germline V gene has CDR1 SGHTA and CDR2 FQGNSA. The CDR3 region has the DNA TGTGCCAGCACCCAGCGGACAGGGCGGTCAGATACGCAGTATTTT. Translation gives CASTQRTGRSDTQYF.

This chain connects TRBV5-1 to TRBJ2-5; possibly TRBD2 for D (5 bases). The CDR3 spans 15 residues. Germline V gene data show CDR1 as SGHRS and CDR2 as YFSETQ. V was cut by 1 base and J by 2 bases, with 12 bases left in between. The CDR3 spells CASSLLWSGQETQYF. The CDR3 DNA reads TGCGCCAGCAGCTTGTTGTGGTCGGGGCAAGAGACCCAGTACTTC.

The V and J genes are TRBV7-9 and TRBJ2-5; possibly TRBD1 or TRBD2 for D (5 bases each). The CDR3 runs 14 residues. Between the trimmed V and J ends, which lost 6 bases and 2 bases, there was a span of 13 bases. Germline-derived CDR1 and CDR2 are SEHNR and FQNEAQ (reference sequence). The CDR3 region is CASRAGTVQETQYF. In nucleotides, the CDR3 is TGTGCCAGCAGAGCCGGGACGGTTCAAGAGACCCAGTACTTC.

The chain couples TRBV5-3 to TRBJ2-2; no firm D call. TRBV5-3 is an ORF, and what it does is uncertain. Deletions cut 9 bases from V and 1 base from J, with 16 bases between. The CDR3 length is 15 residues. The CDR3 nucleotides are TGTGCCACTGGCCGGTCAGCCAAGAACACCGGGGAGCTGTTTTTT. Translation: CATGRSAKNTGELFF.

The chain joins TRBV15 to TRBJ2-6; D not resolved. V lost 8 bases and J lost 0, with 8 bases in between. CDR1 is LNHNV and CDR2 is YYDKDF in the germline V gene (reference sequence). The CDR3 sequence is 14 residues long. For the CDR3, the DNA is TGTGCCACCGGGAAGGCCTCTGGGGCCAACGTCCTGACTTTC. Its protein product is CATGKASGANVLTF.

This chain links TRBV7-9 with TRBJ1-5, with TRBD1 identical over 9 bases. CDR3 length equals 15 residues. With 0 bases clipped from V and 7 bases from J, the junction kept 4 bases outside the gene matches. Germline CDR1 is SEHNR and CDR2 is FQNEAQ (reference sequence). Written as DNA, the CDR3 is TGTGCCAGCAGCTTAGCGGGACAGGGTATGCAGCCCCAGCATTTT. Residues: CASSLAGQGMQPQHF.

The rearrangement uses TRBV5-4 and TRBJ2-1; TRBD1 agrees at 9 bases. This CDR3 spans 15 amino acids. From germline, CDR1 is SGHNT and CDR2 YYREEE (reference sequence). The J segment lost 4 bases and the V segment lost 4 bases, leaving 6 bases of the junction unmatched. The CDR3 DNA is TGTGCCAGCAGCCGCCGGGACAGGGTTTACAATGAGCAGTTCTTC. It specifies CASSRRDRVYNEQFF.

J is TRBJ2-6 and V is TRBV19; D is uncertain. Trimming left V 0 bases short and J 0 bases short, with 6 bases between. Germline assignment: CDR1 LNHDA and CDR2 SQIVND (reference sequence). The CDR3 has 16 residues. CDR3 region: CASSIDRHSGANVLTF. CDR3 DNA: TGTGCCAGTAGTATAGACAGACACTCTGGGGCCAACGTCCTGACTTTC.

The chain recombines TRBV30 with TRBJ1-2; TRBD1 agrees at 7 bases. The CDR3 contains 15 residues. The germline V gene encodes CDR1 GTSNPN and CDR2 SVGIG (reference sequence). V was pared by 2 bases and J by 1 base, with 7 bases of the junction left unmatched. In nucleotides, the CDR3 is TGTGCCTGGAGTCGGGAGGGGGCAGTTAACTATGGCTACACCTTC. Its translation: CAWSREGAVNYGYTF.